This TCR beta chain was sequenced for a study of T cell repertoires in cytomegalovirus infection. In the study overall: Public TCR beta signature analysis indicated the presence of both CMV infection and matching HLA type.

Broader study findings: In two of eight donors, the top clonotype was HLA-C-restricted CMV-specific. Identification of carriers of CMV plus the relevant HLA was performed using cumulative public TCR beta family frequency.

This clonotype occurred many times. Its specificity is unknown. TCRdb fed the reads into MiXCR, producing one record per CDR3 protein. Among roughly 230,000 distinct CDR3 sequences listed, about 20% were seen once. With 3 bases removed from V and 6 bases from J, the gap between germline ends came to 11 bases. CDR1 is SEHNR and CDR2 is FQNEAQ in the germline V gene (reference sequence). The CDR3 spans 14 residues. The chain couples TRBV7-9 to TRBJ2-2; D remains unclear. This receptor was taken from a human donor in good health (CMV status not recorded). Some clones in this sample may be carry-over from other donors' samples. Sequences were obtained from CD8+ T cells from PBMCs. CDR3 region: CASSFLAMAGELFF. CDR3 in DNA: TGTGCCAGCAGCTTTCTCGCAATGGCCGGGGAGCTGTTTTTT.